The 3 T cell receptor beta chains given below trace back to one sample, sequenced in a study of identifying expanded T cells in peripheral blood. Assay: immunoSEQ multiplex PCR; the TCRdb copy retains only in-frame clones and omits some. The sample consists of about 78,000 clones, approximately 85% of them appearing once. The specimen was blood. These receptors were collected from a person aged 18 to 75 in good health.

This chain joins TRBV7-2 and TRBJ2-7; D is undetermined. CDR3 length: 11 residues. The germline gives CDR1 SGHTA, CDR2 FQGNSA. V was cut by 4 bases and J by 7 bases, with 8 bases left in between. CDR3 amino acids: CASSSLGEQYF. CDR3 nucleotides: TGTGCCAGCAGCTCCCTAGGGGAGCAGTACTTC. The full variable domain, rest sourced from reference TRBV7-2 and TRBJ2-7, is GAGVSQSPSNKVTEKGKDVELRCDPISGHTALYWYRQSLGQGLEFLIYFQGNSAPDKSGLPSDRFSAERTGGSVSTLTIQRTQQEDSAVYLCASSSLGEQYFGPGTRLTVT.

In this sample, this clone turned up a few times. The chain carries TRBV5-1 and TRBJ2-7; 10 positions agree with TRBD1. The V gene end was trimmed by 4 bases and the J gene end by 5 bases; junction bases not matched to a gene: 6. Germline CDR1 SGHRS, CDR2 YFSETQ. The CDR3 consists of 14 residues. The CDR3 reads CASSIGDRGHEQYF. In nucleotides, the CDR3 is TGCGCCAGCAGCATTGGGGACAGGGGACACGAGCAGTACTTC.

The chain has TRBV27 and TRBJ2-3, with 11 bases that match TRBD2. This CDR3 has 19 residues. Looked up from germline, CDR1 is MNHEY and CDR2 is SMNVEV (reference sequence). V dropped 1 base and J dropped 1; count of bases not matched to a gene: 10. The CDR3 reads CASSLLGTSGSGGTDTQYF. CDR3 nucleotide sequence: TGTGCCAGCAGTTTATTGGGAACTAGCGGGAGTGGGGGCACAGATACGCAGTATTTT.